The T cell receptor beta chain described here comes from a study of T cell changes during pregnancy in multiple sclerosis (dated by TCRdb to between 2018 and 2021). About the full investigation: The study looked at changes in the T cell repertoire across pregnancy in women with multiple sclerosis.

To note about this clone: Its recognized antigen is unknown. No quality values exist for individual bases; no much larger clone is one base distant.

The trim is 6 bases for V and 1 base for J, with a gap of 12 bases between the germline ends. For CDR1 and CDR2, the germline V gene (reference sequence) lists SGHAT and FQDESV. Including the terminal cysteine and phenylalanine, the CDR3 comprises 14 residues. The kept DNA is CDR3 alone, 42 bases in frame from the first base. Library construction relied on the immunoSEQ multiplex PCR assay. As stored in TCRdb, this immuneACCESS dataset retains in-frame rearrangements with V and J assigned. A fraction of the clones does not appear; measured against another copy, unresolved V genes explain less than half of the discrepancy, and the remainder lacks a known reason. Within this sample are some 57,000 clones, with roughly nine tenths of them counted one time only. Clones ranked in the top ten supply 0.6% to 0.8% of the sample.

This clonotype was obtained from a female donor with multiple sclerosis, enrolled in a pregnancy study. The sample consisted of CD4+ T cells from peripheral blood mononuclear cells, taken in the first trimester of pregnancy. The chain is made from TRBV11-1 and TRBJ2-5; the D segment could be TRBD1, given 6 matching bases. The nucleotides read TGTGCCAGCAGGTCCCGGACAGCCCAAGAGACCCAGTACTTC. Its protein reads: CASRSRTAQETQYF. The reference TRBV11-1 and TRBJ2-5 proteins fill in what lies around the CDR3, so the full variable domain reads EAEVAQSPRYKITEKSQAVAFWCDPISGHATLYWYRQILGQGPELLVQFQDESVVDDSQLPKDRFSAERLKGVDSTLKIQPAELGDSAMYLCASRSRTAQETQYFGPGTRLLVL.